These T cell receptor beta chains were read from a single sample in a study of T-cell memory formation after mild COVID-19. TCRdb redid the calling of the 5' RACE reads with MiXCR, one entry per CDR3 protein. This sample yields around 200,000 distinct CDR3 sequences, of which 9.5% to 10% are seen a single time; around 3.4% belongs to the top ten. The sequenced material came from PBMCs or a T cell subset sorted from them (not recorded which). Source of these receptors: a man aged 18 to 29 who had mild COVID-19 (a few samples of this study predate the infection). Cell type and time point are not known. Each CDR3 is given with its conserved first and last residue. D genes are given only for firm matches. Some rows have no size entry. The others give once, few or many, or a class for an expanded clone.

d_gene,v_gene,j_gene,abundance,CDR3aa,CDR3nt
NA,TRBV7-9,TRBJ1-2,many,CASSSYYGYTF,TGTGCCAGCAGCTCCTACTATGGCTACACCTTC
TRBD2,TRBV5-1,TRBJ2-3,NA,CASSLEASGGGTDTQYF,TGCGCCAGCAGCTTGGAGGCTAGCGGGGGGGGAACAGATACGCAGTATTTT
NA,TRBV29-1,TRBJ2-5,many,CSVVETVETQYF,TGCAGCGTTGTAGAGACAGTCGAGACCCAGTACTTC
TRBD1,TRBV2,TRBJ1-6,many,CASRDRASSYNSPLHF,TGTGCCAGCAGGGACAGGGCCAGCTCCTATAATTCACCCCTCCACTTT
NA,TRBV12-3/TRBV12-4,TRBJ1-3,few,CASSPDRTGNTIYF,TGTGCCAGCAGTCCCGACAGGACTGGAAACACCATATATTTT
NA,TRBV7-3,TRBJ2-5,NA,CASSPSRLGSEETQYF,TGTGCCAGCAGCCCCTCCCGCCTAGGGAGTGAAGAGACCCAGTACTTC
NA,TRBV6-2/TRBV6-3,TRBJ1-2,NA,CASSDLGYGYTF,TGTGCCAGCAGCGACTTGGGTTATGGCTACACCTTC
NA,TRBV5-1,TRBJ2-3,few,CASSLESRPTDTQYF,TGCGCCAGCAGCTTGGAATCCAGGCCCACAGATACGCAGTATTTT
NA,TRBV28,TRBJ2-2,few,CASLTSTNTGELFF,TGTGCCAGCTTGACTAGTACGAACACCGGGGAGCTGTTTTTT
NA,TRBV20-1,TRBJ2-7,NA,CRAEGGQGEQYF,TGCCGCGCCGAGGGGGGCCAGGGAGAGCAGTACTTC
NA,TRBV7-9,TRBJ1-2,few,CASSPLGGYGYTF,TGTGCCAGCAGCCCTTTGGGTGGCTATGGCTACACCTTC
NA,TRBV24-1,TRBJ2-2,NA,CATREGPSGELFF,TGTGCCACCAGGGAAGGACCGAGCGGGGAGCTGTTTTTT
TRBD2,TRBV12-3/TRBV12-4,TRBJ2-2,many,CASSLATSGAGELFF,TGTGCCAGCAGTTTAGCGACTAGCGGGGCCGGGGAGCTGTTTTTT
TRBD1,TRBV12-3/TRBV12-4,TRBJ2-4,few,CASTGDRGNIQYF,TGTGCCAGCACCGGGGACAGGGGGAACATTCAGTACTTC
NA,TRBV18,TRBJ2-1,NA,CASSPPSHEQFF,TGTGCCAGCTCACCACCCAGCCATGAGCAGTTCTTC
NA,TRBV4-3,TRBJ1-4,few,CASSQDRAATNEKLFF,TGCGCCAGCAGCCAAGATCGGGCCGCAACTAATGAAAAACTGTTTTTT
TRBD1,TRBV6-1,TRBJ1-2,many,CASTSAGPGQGAVGYTF,TGTGCCAGCACTTCCGCGGGTCCGGGACAGGGGGCTGTTGGCTACACCTTC
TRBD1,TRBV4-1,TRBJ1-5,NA,CASSQGGQAGEPQHF,TGCGCCAGCAGCCAAGGGGGACAGGCCGGGGAGCCCCAGCATTTT